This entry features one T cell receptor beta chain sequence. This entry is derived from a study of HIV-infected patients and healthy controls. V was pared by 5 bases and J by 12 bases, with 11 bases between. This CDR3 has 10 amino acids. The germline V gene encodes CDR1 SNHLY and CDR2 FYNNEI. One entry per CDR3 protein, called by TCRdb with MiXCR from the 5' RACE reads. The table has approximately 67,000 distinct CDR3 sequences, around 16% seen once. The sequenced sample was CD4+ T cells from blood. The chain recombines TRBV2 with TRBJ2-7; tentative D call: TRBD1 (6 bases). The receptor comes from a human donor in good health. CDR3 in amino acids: CASSRTGTYF. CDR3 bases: TGTGCCAGCAGTAGAACAGGGACGTACTTC.